This TCR beta chain was observed in a study of beta chain features in type 1 diabetes. Findings and limits, study-wide: The study notes PCR might favor shorter templates equally in patients and controls. In the patient group, naive, central memory and Treg TCRB repertoires seemed more alike than in the healthy donor group. Fewer junction insertions and more nucleotide deletions appeared in type 1 diabetes patients. People with Type 1 diabetes carried modestly yet significantly shorter TCRB CDR3s in all four CD4+ subsets.

The entirety of the isolated RNA underwent reverse transcription, so expressed TCRB transcripts were sequenced. Sequenced by immunoSEQ multiplex PCR; TCRdb stores in-frame clones only, minus some. The sample consists of 140,000 to 150,000 clones, nearly 50% of them appearing once. The CDR3 is 15 residues long. After removal of 2 bases from V and 3 bases from J, the junction contained 5 bases not matched to a gene. The V gene's germline CDR1 is LNHDA and CDR2 SQIVND (reference sequence). A remark on this clone: Its specificity is not known.

This receptor was identified in a man between 18 and 35 years old in good health. This chain connects TRBV19 to TRBJ1-1; 8 positions match TRBD1. The sample consisted of Tregs from blood. The CDR3 bases are TGTGCCAGTAGTATATTGACAGGGGCTGACACTGAAGCTTTCTTT. It yields the protein CASSILTGADTEAFF.